This entry lists 5 T cell receptor beta chains sequenced from one sample in a study of radiation and T cells in renal cell carcinoma (TCRdb year 2020). Libraries came from the immunoSEQ multiplex PCR assay. TCRdb carries this immuneACCESS record with in-frame sequences only. Its versions omit some clonotypes, under half of them owing to an unresolved V gene in the studies checked, with the rest unexplained. Counted in this sample were some 64,000 clones; about 74% of them appeared once. Clones ranked in the top ten supply about 6.3% of the sample. Per the publication, the time point label means: blood 4 weeks post-SBRT, at nephrectomy. The sample's treatment or condition, from its label and the paper: 15 Gy SBRT to primary tumor, nephrectomy 4 weeks later. The sample in question was blood, obtained from a patient whose treatment included radiotherapy and nephrectomy. The receptor source for this set is a man aged 55 to 70 with renal cell carcinoma.

This chain links TRBV7-2 with TRBJ2-2; unclear D gene. Trimming pared 0 bases from V and 5 bases from J, leaving 10 bases between. The CDR3 loop spans 15 amino acids. CDR1 is SGHTA, CDR2 FQGNSA, per germline. Here the CDR3 DNA reads TGTGCCAGCAGCTTAGCTACAGTTCAGACCGGGGAGCTGTTTTTT. Protein product: CASSLATVQTGELFF.

This clone has just one count. The genes are TRBV19 and TRBJ2-1; 8 bases are shared with TRBD2. This CDR3 contains 15 residues. The ends lost 4 bases at V and 6 bases at J; junction bases unmatched: 8. The germline CDR1 and CDR2 sequences are LNHDA and SQIVND (reference sequence). The CDR3 spells CASSKPTSAGNEQFF. Here the CDR3 DNA reads TGTGCCAGTAGTAAGCCGACTAGCGCCGGCAATGAGCAGTTCTTC.

This clone has just a few counts. The CDR3 spells CASSLMNSPLHF. The CDR3 region has the DNA TGTGCCAGCAGCTTAATGAATTCACCCCTCCACTTT. V gene TRBV7-9 combines with J gene TRBJ1-6; D unclear. The CDR3 has 12 amino acids. Germline loops: CDR1 SEHNR, CDR2 FQNEAQ (reference sequence). V lost 2 bases and J 7 bases, leaving 3 bases between the germline ends.

This clone was seen a handful of times. J is TRBJ1-6 and V is TRBV7-9; 10 nucleotides match TRBD1. Trimming took 6 bases from V and 4 from J; bases not matched to a gene: 6. CDR3 length: 16 amino acids. Germline assignment: CDR1 SEHNR and CDR2 FQNEAQ (reference sequence). The chain's CDR3 is CASSAGDRGYNSPLHF. The DNA for the CDR3 is TGTGCCAGCAGTGCTGGGGACAGGGGTTATAATTCACCCCTCCACTTT.

The chain employs TRBV4-3 and TRBJ1-2; D call uncertain. V lost 4 bases and J 4 bases, leaving 13 bases between the germline ends. CDR1 and CDR2 from the germline V gene are LGHNA and YSLEER. The CDR3 is 14 amino acids. In DNA, the CDR3 is TGCGCCAGCAGCCCCTCGTCGGCCCTCTATGGCTACACCTTC. Its translation is CASSPSSALYGYTF.